This T cell receptor beta chain was found in a study of blood T cell repertoires in COVID-19 (dated by TCRdb to 2020 to 2021). Context from the whole study: The collaborator samples originated in the United States, Italy and Spain and spanned the acute and convalescent phases of COVID-19. The repertoires were released in a freely available public database meant as a resource for research on the immune response to SARS-CoV-2. Where HLA class I and class II types were available, the types were taken from metadata supplied by the sample provider, not from assay-based typing. The sample metadata nearly always contained a de-identified subject ID, COVID-19 status, age in years and sex. The dataset comprised deeply sampled blood TCRbeta repertoires from subjects exposed to, actively infected with, or recovered from COVID-19. The material from the prospective study consisted of cDNA or gDNA derived from T cells, B-cell-depleted T cells, or PBMCs. The samples were drawn from the first 160 participants of the ongoing ImmuneRACE study and from some 1,300 subjects provided by 6 global collaborators.

For CDR1 and CDR2, the germline V gene lists MNHGY and SAAAGT. Between the V and J ends, shortened by 0 bases and 5 bases respectively, the junction contains 11 bases. The cysteine opens and the phenylalanine closes a CDR3 of 16 amino acids. Left in the record is the CDR3 DNA by itself, 48 bases read in frame from the first base. TCRbeta CDR3 regions were amplified from genomic DNA using the immunoSEQ Assay, a bias-controlled multiplex PCR. The source study handled its data this way. Within the assay, amplification of reference gene primers was used to estimate how many nucleated cells each sample contained. To quantify the absolute abundance of each unique TCRbeta CDR3 rearrangement, sequence reads were collapsed and filtered. For each sample, productive Simpson clonality was calculated as the square root of Simpson's diversity index over productive rearrangements. Here the immuneACCESS table is served through TCRdb, limited to in-frame sequences with V and J called. Missing clones are a known gap in these copies; in checked studies unresolved V genes cover under half, and the rest lacks a known reason. The V and J calls and clone size are taken from that table; D and trimming were inferred from the DNA. The sample table shows about 210,000 clones, and approximately 83% are seen once. The top ten clonotypes cover 2% to 3% of the sample.

This clone was seen a single time. Its antigen specificity is not known. Base qualities are not recorded, but no much larger clone differs from it by a single base. Each collaborating institution followed its own protocols to collect whole blood in K2EDTA tubes. For TCRbeta analysis, collaborators shipped samples as frozen whole blood, isolated PBMCs, or DNA extracted from either of those sample types. Results the study describes overall, beyond this receptor: The quantity of clinical and demographic metadata differed by source and by participant and was supplied without curation.

Sequencing was performed on peripheral blood. The rearranged chain carries TRBV6-8 and TRBJ1-6; tentative D gene TRBD1, with 5 bases matching. This clonotype was sampled from a middle-aged woman with active or convalescent COVID-19. The CDR3 is CASSYSRGADNSPLHF. The bases read TGTGCCAGCAGTTACTCGCGTGGGGCCGATAATTCACCCCTCCACTTT.